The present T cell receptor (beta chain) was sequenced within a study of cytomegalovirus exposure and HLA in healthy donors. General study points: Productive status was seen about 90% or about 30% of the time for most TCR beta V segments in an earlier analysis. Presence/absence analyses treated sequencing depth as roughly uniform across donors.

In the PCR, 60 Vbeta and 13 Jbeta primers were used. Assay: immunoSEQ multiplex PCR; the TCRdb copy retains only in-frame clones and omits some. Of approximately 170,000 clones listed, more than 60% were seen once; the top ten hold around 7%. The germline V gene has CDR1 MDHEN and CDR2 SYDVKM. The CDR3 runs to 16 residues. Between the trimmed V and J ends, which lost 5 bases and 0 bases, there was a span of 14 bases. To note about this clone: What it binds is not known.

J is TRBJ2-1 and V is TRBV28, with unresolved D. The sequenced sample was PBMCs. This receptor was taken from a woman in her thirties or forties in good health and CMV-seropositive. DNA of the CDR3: TGTGCCAGCAGTCTCCCTAGAAGAAGCTCCTACAATGAGCAGTTCTTC. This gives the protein CASSLPRRSSYNEQFF.